Below are 4 T cell receptor beta chains sequenced from a single sample in a study of blood T cell repertoires in COVID-19. Clones were sequenced by immunoSEQ multiplex PCR, and TCRdb holds only the in-frame ones, with some missing. The table has around 100,000 clones, roughly 84% seen once; the top ten hold 0.65% to 0.9%. Specimen: peripheral blood. All receptors derive from a woman between 65 and 79 years old with acute or convalescent COVID-19.

The chain links TRBV27 to TRBJ1-6, with 8 bases lining up with TRBD1. In germline, CDR1 is MNHEY, CDR2 SMNVEV (reference sequence). This CDR3 spans 14 amino acids. V shed 6 bases and J 4 bases; nucleotides not matched to a gene: 2. CDR3 in amino acids: CASRQGGYNSPLHF. The CDR3 DNA follows: TGTGCCAGCAGACAGGGGGGTTATAATTCACCCCTCCACTTT.

A single count supports this clone. Distinct nucleotide sequences in the sample also encode this CDR3. The V gene is TRBV2, the J gene TRBJ2-2; D is possibly TRBD2 (6 bases). V lost 2 bases and J 4 bases, leaving 11 bases between the germline ends. Germline loops: CDR1 SNHLY, CDR2 FYNNEI. The CDR3 sequence is 15 residues long. This chain's CDR3 is CASSERGTGTGELFF. CDR3 nucleotide sequence: TGTGCCAGCAGTGAACGGGGGACGGGCACCGGGGAGCTGTTTTTT. Variable domain in full (rest from reference TRBV2 and TRBJ2-2): EPEVTQTPSHQVTQMGQEVILRCVPISNHLYFYWYRQILGQKVEFLVSFYNNEISEKSEIFDDQFSVERPDGSNFTLKIRSTKLEDSAMYFCASSERGTGTGELFFGEGSRLTVL.

The chain recombines TRBV7-2 with TRBJ1-4; no firm D call. Germline V gene data show CDR1 as SGHTA and CDR2 as FQGNSA. The CDR3 runs to 12 residues. V shed 4 bases and J shed 6 bases, with 6 bases lying between them. The CDR3 here is CASSSSDEKLFF. The DNA of the CDR3 is TGTGCCAGCAGCTCCTCGGATGAAAAACTGTTTTTT.

This clone has a single count. The rearrangement uses TRBV5-1 and TRBJ1-2, with D tentatively TRBD1 (5 bases). Deletions cut 0 bases from V and 6 bases from J, with 12 bases between. This CDR3 is 14 amino acids long. Per the germline V gene, CDR1 is SGHRS and CDR2 is YFSETQ. The CDR3: CASSLGQPVDGYTF. The CDR3 region has the DNA TGCGCCAGCAGCTTGGGACAGCCCGTGGATGGCTACACCTTC.